The entry that follows covers one T cell receptor (beta chain) sequence. The sample comes from a study of control samples from healthy donors and cancer patients. The assay was immunoSEQ multiplex PCR, and TCRdb's table has in-frame clones only and misses some. The sample records about 100,000 clones, roughly 87% being singletons. The V and J ends lost 5 bases and 5 bases, in that order; junction bases with no gene match: 5. Germline V gene lookup returns CDR1 KGHSH and CDR2 LQKENI. The CDR3 contains 13 residues. This sequence joins TRBV18 and TRBJ2-5; TRBD2 agrees at 7 bases. The sequencing sample was made of blood. This clonotype originated in a woman aged 50 to 65 in good health. The CDR3 DNA sequence: TGTGCCAGCTCAGCTAATAGCGGGGAGACCCAGTACTTC. Amino acids: CASSANSGETQYF.